The rows below give T cell receptor beta chains drawn from one sample of a study of metastatic and nonmetastatic thyroid tumors. MiXCR reprocessed the PCR reads for TCRdb. This table has 25,000 to 35,000 clones, roughly 30% appearing once. Sequencing input: blood. These receptors all stem from a female donor with papillary thyroid cancer or a benign thyroid nodule (not recorded which). Some clones in this sample may be carry-over from other donors' samples. Each CDR3 is given with its conserved first and last residue. Fields, in order: V gene, clone size, J gene, D gene, CDR3 protein, CDR3 DNA. D genes are given only for firm matches. Clone size appears in some rows only: once, few, many, or a class for an expanded clone.

TRBV7-8,few,TRBJ2-4,NA,CASSFMGQGSIQYF,TGTGCCAGCAGTTTTATGGGGCAGGGGAGCATTCAGTACTTC
TRBV6-1,NA,TRBJ1-2,NA,CASTAHGASNYGYTF,TGTGCCAGCACGGCTCACGGGGCATCTAACTATGGCTACACCTTC
TRBV30,NA,TRBJ1-2,NA,CAWSVWGYGYTF,TGTGCCTGGAGTGTTTGGGGCTATGGCTACACCTTC
TRBV11-2,NA,TRBJ1-2,TRBD1,CASSPTGGGYGYTF,TGTGCCAGCAGCCCTACAGGGGGTGGCTATGGCTACACCTTC
TRBV10-3,NA,TRBJ2-2,NA,CAISAFGGDTGELFF,TGTGCCATCAGCGCCTTTGGGGGAGACACCGGGGAGCTGTTTTTT
TRBV25-1,many,TRBJ1-2,NA,CASSVRGYGYTF,TGTGCCAGCAGTGTTAGAGGGTATGGCTACACCTTC
TRBV4-1,NA,TRBJ2-1,NA,CASSQESNEQFF,TGCGCCAGCAGCCAAGAGTCAAATGAGCAGTTCTTC
TRBV6-5,few,TRBJ1-6,NA,CASSSGPYNSPLHF,TGTGCCAGCAGTTCGGGACCCTATAATTCACCCCTCCACTTT
TRBV30,NA,TRBJ2-2,NA,CAWSVIEAGELFF,TGTGCCTGGAGTGTGATTGAAGCCGGGGAGCTGTTTTTT
TRBV7-8,NA,TRBJ2-7,TRBD1,CASSLRFGGTGDREQYF,TGTGCCAGCAGCTTAAGGTTCGGGGGGACAGGGGATAGGGAGCAGTACTTC
TRBV11-3,NA,TRBJ1-6,TRBD1,CASSRTGSYNSPLHF,TGTGCCAGCAGCAGGACAGGGTCCTATAATTCACCCCTCCACTTT
TRBV12-3/TRBV12-4,few,TRBJ2-7,NA,CASSHGQTYEQYF,TGTGCCAGCAGCCACGGACAGACCTACGAGCAGTACTTC
TRBV6-2/TRBV6-3,few,TRBJ2-2,TRBD2,CASSYTPGLASDTGELFF,TGTGCCAGCAGTTACACACCGGGACTAGCGTCAGACACCGGGGAGCTGTTTTTT
TRBV11-1,NA,TRBJ1-2,NA,CASSLGAAGNYGYTF,TGTGCCAGCAGCTTAGGGGCCGCAGGGAACTATGGCTACACCTTC
TRBV20-1,NA,TRBJ2-7,TRBD1,CSARDSDRESYEQYF,TGCAGTGCTAGAGATTCGGACAGGGAATCCTACGAGCAGTACTTC
TRBV30,once,TRBJ1-5,NA,CAWAAEFNQPQHF,TGTGCCTGGGCAGCCGAATTTAATCAGCCCCAGCATTTT
TRBV2,NA,TRBJ2-7,NA,CASRQGYEQYF,TGTGCCAGCCGGCAGGGCTACGAGCAGTACTTC
TRBV11-2,few,TRBJ1-1,NA,CASSNPWNTEAFF,TGTGCCAGCAGCAATCCATGGAACACTGAAGCTTTCTTT
TRBV6-2/TRBV6-3,few,TRBJ1-6,NA,CASSYSRNYSPLHF,TGTGCCAGCAGTTACTCGAGGAACTATTCACCCCTCCACTTT
TRBV20-1,many,TRBJ2-1,TRBD2,CSALLAGVGNEQFF,TGCAGTGCTCTACTAGCGGGAGTAGGTAATGAGCAGTTCTTC
TRBV6-5,few,TRBJ1-6,NA,CASSFLYNSPLHF,TGTGCCAGCAGTTTCCTTTATAATTCACCCCTCCACTTT
TRBV9,many,TRBJ2-5,NA,CASSVAARVKGGETQYF,TGTGCCAGCAGCGTAGCGGCAAGGGTTAAGGGAGGAGAGACCCAGTACTTC
TRBV6-2/TRBV6-3,few,TRBJ2-1,TRBD2,CASSYASGRDEQFF,TGTGCCAGCAGTTACGCTAGCGGGAGGGATGAGCAGTTCTTC
TRBV20-1,NA,TRBJ2-7,NA,CSARDPVGGGPYEQYF,TGCAGTGCTAGAGATCCCGTGGGAGGAGGACCCTACGAGCAGTACTTC
TRBV2,few,TRBJ1-2,NA,CASRRIYGYTF,TGTGCCAGCAGGCGGATATATGGCTACACCTTC
TRBV5-1,NA,TRBJ1-1,NA,CASSLNGQTDTEAFF,TGCGCCAGCAGTCTTAACGGACAGACGGACACTGAAGCTTTCTTT
TRBV9,NA,TRBJ1-3,NA,CASSVGSPLETGNTIYF,TGTGCCAGCAGCGTAGGGAGTCCGTTGGAAACCGGAAACACCATATATTTT
TRBV6-5,NA,TRBJ2-1,TRBD2,CASSYSFGSGKSNEQFF,TGTGCCAGCAGTTACTCGTTCGGTAGCGGGAAGTCCAATGAGCAGTTCTTC
TRBV28,few,TRBJ2-1,NA,CASSPGANEQFF,TGTGCCAGCAGTCCCGGGGCTAATGAGCAGTTCTTC
TRBV20-1,NA,TRBJ2-5,TRBD1,CSAAGQELETQYF,TGCAGTGCCGCGGGACAGGAGTTGGAGACCCAGTACTTC
TRBV5-8,many,TRBJ2-1,TRBD2,CASSGGLAGLNEQFF,TGTGCCAGCAGCGGGGGACTAGCGGGACTCAATGAGCAGTTCTTC
TRBV6-5,NA,TRBJ2-7,TRBD1,CASSTWDRGTEEQYF,TGTGCCAGCAGTACTTGGGACAGGGGTACAGAAGAGCAGTACTTC
TRBV11-3,NA,TRBJ2-2,NA,CASSLARLHTGELFF,TGTGCCAGCAGCTTAGCCAGGCTTCACACCGGTGAGCTGTTTTTT
TRBV6-1,few,TRBJ1-5,NA,CASLLFGAAHQPQHF,TGTGCCAGCCTGCTATTCGGGGCAGCTCATCAGCCCCAGCATTTT
TRBV6-1,NA,TRBJ2-6,NA,CASIRGLSGANVLTF,TGTGCCAGCATTCGGGGACTCTCTGGGGCCAACGTCCTGACTTTC
TRBV30,NA,TRBJ2-2,TRBD2,CAWSPIGLVQTGELFF,TGTGCCTGGAGCCCGATAGGACTAGTTCAAACCGGGGAACTGTTTTTT
TRBV28,few,TRBJ1-3,NA,CASSFQGSGNTIYF,TGTGCCAGCAGTTTCCAGGGTTCTGGAAACACCATATATTTT
TRBV20-1,NA,TRBJ2-5,TRBD2,CSARDRLAGPRRETQYF,TGCAGTGCTAGAGATAGGCTAGCGGGTCCCCGGAGAGAGACCCAGTACTTC
TRBV7-9,few,TRBJ2-3,NA,CASSLDTDTQYF,TGTGCCAGCAGCTTAGATACAGATACGCAGTATTTT